A selection of T cell receptor beta chains follows, all from one sample in a study of chemoradiotherapy in HPV16-positive cancers. Sequenced by immunoSEQ multiplex PCR; TCRdb stores in-frame clones only, minus some. The sample comprises around 13,000 clones, approximately 80% of which are singletons, and approximately 1.4% rests with the top ten. The material was obtained from a patient who underwent chemoradiotherapy. These receptors originate from a human donor with HPV-associated anogenital cancer. CDR3s include the opening cysteine and the closing phenylalanine or tryptophan. The order of the fields is clone size, V gene, D gene, CDR3 length, J gene, CDR3 protein, CDR3 DNA. D genes are given only for firm matches. Size is stated for part of the rows, as once, few or many counts, or as a class when the clone is expanded.

abundance: once; v_gene: TRBV2; d_gene: NA; len: 12; j_gene: TRBJ1-1; CDR3aa: CASRRLNTEAFF; CDR3nt: TGTGCCAGCCGGCGACTGAACACTGAAGCTTTCTTT
abundance: NA; v_gene: TRBV18; d_gene: NA; len: 14; j_gene: TRBJ2-3; CDR3aa: CASSLGRYTDTQYF; CDR3nt: TGTGCCAGCTCACTAGGGAGATACACAGATACGCAGTATTTT
abundance: NA; v_gene: TRBV7-8; d_gene: NA; len: 12; j_gene: TRBJ2-2; CDR3aa: CASSISSVGLFF; CDR3nt: TGTGCCAGCAGCATCTCTAGTGTTGGGCTGTTTTTT
abundance: once; v_gene: TRBV6-1; d_gene: NA; len: 15; j_gene: TRBJ1-1; CDR3aa: CASSEFGAKVDEAFF; CDR3nt: TGTGCCAGCAGTGAATTTGGGGCTAAGGTAGATGAAGCTTTCTTT
abundance: NA; v_gene: TRBV19; d_gene: TRBD1; len: 15; j_gene: TRBJ1-5; CDR3aa: CASSIGTGTNQPQHF; CDR3nt: TGTGCCAGTAGTATAGGGACAGGCACTAATCAGCCCCAGCATTTT
abundance: NA; v_gene: TRBV6-5; d_gene: NA; len: 12; j_gene: TRBJ2-7; CDR3aa: CASSSRPYEQYF; CDR3nt: TGTGCCAGCAGTAGTAGGCCTTACGAGCAGTACTTC
abundance: NA; v_gene: TRBV2; d_gene: NA; len: 16; j_gene: TRBJ1-5; CDR3aa: CASSAEQPYSNQPQHF; CDR3nt: TGTGCCAGCAGTGCGGAGCAGCCTTATAGCAATCAGCCCCAGCATTTT
abundance: NA; v_gene: TRBV6-5; d_gene: NA; len: 13; j_gene: TRBJ1-2; CDR3aa: CASSSQGIYGYTF; CDR3nt: TGTGCCAGCAGTTCCCAGGGTATATATGGCTACACCTTC
abundance: NA; v_gene: TRBV11-2; d_gene: NA; len: 15; j_gene: TRBJ2-2; CDR3aa: CASSPAAKNTGELFF; CDR3nt: TGTGCCAGCAGCCCGGCGGCTAAGAACACCGGGGAGCTGTTTTTT
abundance: medium-sized; v_gene: TRBV30; d_gene: TRBD1; len: 15; j_gene: TRBJ1-1; CDR3aa: CAWSLRTGGNTEAFF; CDR3nt: TGTGCCTGGAGTCTCCGGACAGGGGGGAACACTGAAGCTTTCTTT
abundance: NA; v_gene: TRBV4-3; d_gene: NA; len: 13; j_gene: TRBJ1-1; CDR3aa: CASSQVENTEAFF; CDR3nt: TGCGCCAGCAGCCAAGTGGAAAACACTGAAGCTTTCTTT
abundance: NA; v_gene: TRBV4-2; d_gene: NA; len: 18; j_gene: TRBJ1-5; CDR3aa: CASSQGTPSGGLNQPQHF; CDR3nt: TGTGCCAGCAGCCAAGGTACTCCTTCGGGGGGGCTTAATCAGCCCCAGCATTTT
abundance: once; v_gene: TRBV5-6; d_gene: TRBD1; len: 14; j_gene: TRBJ1-1; CDR3aa: CASREGQLNTEAFF; CDR3nt: TGTGCCAGCAGGGAGGGACAGTTGAACACTGAAGCTTTCTTT
abundance: NA; v_gene: TRBV19; d_gene: TRBD1; len: 17; j_gene: TRBJ1-1; CDR3aa: CASSPRTGGTGNTEAFF; CDR3nt: TGTGCCAGTAGTCCTCGGACAGGGGGAACTGGGAACACTGAAGCTTTCTTT
abundance: NA; v_gene: TRBV7-9; d_gene: NA; len: 13; j_gene: TRBJ2-7; CDR3aa: CASSLEGIREQYF; CDR3nt: TGTGCCAGCAGCTTGGAGGGAATCCGGGAGCAGTACTTC
abundance: NA; v_gene: TRBV28; d_gene: NA; len: 15; j_gene: TRBJ2-7; CDR3aa: CASSAPGAPSYEQYF; CDR3nt: TGTGCCAGCAGTGCCCCAGGAGCCCCCTCCTACGAGCAGTACTTC
abundance: NA; v_gene: TRBV7-6; d_gene: TRBD1; len: 18; j_gene: TRBJ1-1; CDR3aa: CASSPNPGTGNMNTEAFF; CDR3nt: TGTGCCAGCAGCCCGAATCCGGGGACAGGCAACATGAACACTGAAGCTTTCTTT
abundance: NA; v_gene: TRBV7-2; d_gene: NA; len: 15; j_gene: TRBJ2-1; CDR3aa: CASSPLVGGGNEQFF; CDR3nt: TGTGCCAGCAGCCCCCTCGTAGGGGGAGGCAATGAGCAGTTCTTC